This T cell receptor (beta chain) emerged from a study of PD-L1 blockade in urothelial cancer. Whole-study results and caveats: Tumor-associated clones in blood expanded more at 3 weeks in durable-benefit patients. In blood sampled pretreatment, TCR clonality below the median predicted better survival.

Using immunoSEQ multiplex PCR, the repertoire was profiled, and TCRdb retains in-frame clones only, with some absent. Of 90,000 or so clones in the sample, roughly 90% were seen once. The CDR3 extends over 15 amino acids. V trimming: 2 bases; J trimming: 1 base; junction bases outside the gene matches: 0. The germline V gene encodes CDR1 MDHEN and CDR2 SYDVKM. As regards this clone: Its target is unknown.

Time point described: pretreatment peripheral blood. Patient disease was locally advanced or metastatic urothelial carcinoma. V usage is TRBV28 and J usage is TRBJ2-2; TRBD2 agrees at 8 bases. The input for sequencing was PBMCs, taken around atezolizumab (anti-PD-L1) treatment. The receptor's source is an elderly woman with urothelial cancer. CDR3: CASSLAGGNTGELFF. In DNA form, the CDR3 reads TGTGCCAGCAGTTTAGCGGGAGGGAACACCGGGGAGCTGTTTTTT.